The 15 T cell receptor beta chains given below trace back to one sample, sequenced in a study of cytomegalovirus exposure and HLA in healthy donors (dated by TCRdb to the late 2010s). Library prep was done by the immunoSEQ multiplex PCR assay. Held by TCRdb, this immuneACCESS table contains in-frame sequences only and omits some clones. Under half of the omission traces to an unresolved V gene where checked; the cause of the rest is unknown. The sample yields about 330,000 clones; around 86% were counted once. Of the sample, over 0.8% is held by the ten largest clones. The sample consisted of PBMCs. The receptors stem from a woman aged 18 to 35 in good health and CMV-seronegative.

V and J are TRBV20-1 and TRBJ2-7; 7 bases are a match to TRBD2. V gave up 6 bases and J gave up 4 bases; unmatched junction bases: 3. The CDR3 loop spans 11 amino acids. Per germline, CDR1 DFQATT and CDR2 SNEGSKA (reference sequence). The CDR3 here is CSAQREYEQYF. The CDR3 DNA is TGCAGTGCCCAGCGGGAATACGAGCAGTACTTC.

This chain uses TRBV5-4 with TRBJ2-7, with 7 bases identical to TRBD2. The CDR3 consists of 15 residues. The V segment lost 0 bases and the J segment 3 bases; nucleotides outside the gene matches: 6. The V gene's germline CDR1 is SGHNT and CDR2 YYREEE (reference sequence). The CDR3 DNA reads TGTGCCAGCAGCTTGGGTGGACTAGGATACTACGAGCAGTACTTC. As protein: CASSLGGLGYYEQYF. Filled out from reference TRBV5-4 and TRBJ2-7, the complete variable domain reads ETGVTQSPTHLIKTRGQQVTLRCSSQSGHNTVSWYQQALGQGPQFIFQYYREEENGRGNFPPRFSGLQFPNYSSELNVNALELDDSALYLCASSLGGLGYYEQYFGPGTRLTVT.

V and J are TRBV18 and TRBJ1-1; unclear D gene. This CDR3 region has 15 residues. V was trimmed by 3 bases and J by 2 bases, leaving 13 bases between them. Germline CDR1 reads KGHSH; CDR2 reads LQKENI. The DNA of the CDR3 is TGTGCCAGCTCACCGAAAGCTGGACTCAACACTGAAGCTTTCTTT. Its translation is CASSPKAGLNTEAFF. The full variable domain, in which reference TRBV18 and TRBJ1-1 provide the parts outside the CDR3, is NAGVMQNPRHLVRRRGQEARLRCSPMKGHSHVYWYRQLPEEGLKFMVYLQKENIIDESGMPKERFSAEFPKEGPSILRIQQVVRGDSAAYFCASSPKAGLNTEAFFGQGTRLTVV.

The gene calls are TRBV28 and TRBJ2-1, with 11 bases aligning to TRBD2. Trimming at V came to 2 bases and at J to 7 bases, leaving 4 bases not matched to a gene. The CDR3 covers 15 residues. CDR1 is MDHEN, CDR2 SYDVKM, per germline. The CDR3 DNA sequence: TGTGCCAGCAGTTTAATAGCGGGAGGGAGGAATGAGCAGTTCTTC. Translating it yields CASSLIAGGRNEQFF.

The genes are TRBV28 and TRBJ2-3; TRBD2 matches at 10 bases. This CDR3 comprises 16 residues. CDR1 is MDHEN, CDR2 SYDVKM, per germline. V was clipped by 5 bases and J by 4 bases; unmatched bases: 9. The CDR3 DNA reads as TGTGCCAGCAGTCCCCCTAGCGGGAGTGGAGCAGATACGCAGTATTTT. It translates to CASSPPSGSGADTQYF.

The chain carries TRBV28 and TRBJ2-1; 11 positions agree with TRBD2. The V gene end was trimmed by 7 bases and the J gene end by 7 bases; junction bases not matched to a gene: 3. This CDR3 has 13 residues. Germline-derived CDR1 and CDR2 are MDHEN and SYDVKM. In DNA, the CDR3 is TGTGCCAGCAAGGGGACTAGCGGAAATGAGCAGTTCTTC. The encoded protein is CASKGTSGNEQFF. Together with reference TRBV28 and TRBJ2-1, the CDR3 gives the full variable domain: DVKVTQSSRYLVKRTGEKVFLECVQDMDHENMFWYRQDPGLGLRLIYFSYDVKMKEKGDIPEGYSVSREKKERFSLILESASTNQTSMYLCASKGTSGNEQFFGPGTRLTVL.

This clone was counted between two and nine times. This chain connects TRBV7-8 to TRBJ2-7; D is possibly TRBD2 (6 bases). The V end lost 3 bases, the J end lost 3 bases, and 18 bases lay between the germline ends. In germline, CDR1 is SGHVS, CDR2 FQNEAQ. This CDR3 is built from 16 residues. CDR3 protein: CASSLGYSGSYYEQYF. The CDR3 DNA reads TGTGCCAGCAGCTTGGGTTACAGCGGGTCCTACTACGAGCAGTACTTC.

V gene TRBV5-1 combines with J gene TRBJ2-1; 8 bases are shared with TRBD2. The V gene's germline CDR1 is SGHRS and CDR2 YFSETQ. The CDR3 consists of 17 residues. Germline trimming cut 3 bases from V and 9 bases from J; bases unmatched to any gene: 17. DNA of the CDR3: TGCGCCAGCAGCTCCCGTGGAGCGGGGGCGAACTGGTTTGAGCAGTTCTTC. This translates into CASSSRGAGANWFEQFF.

V usage is TRBV6-5 and J usage is TRBJ2-2; 9 nucleotides line up with TRBD2. With 5 bases clipped from V and 4 bases from J, the junction kept 5 bases outside the gene matches. The germline CDR1 and CDR2 sequences are MNHEY and SVGAGI. The CDR3 runs to 15 residues. Here the CDR3 DNA reads TGTGCCAGCAGTGGGACTAGCAGTGGCACCGGGGAGCTGTTTTTT. This translates into CASSGTSSGTGELFF.

Notes on this clone: This specimen includes other DNA sequences encoding the same CDR3. The rearrangement joins TRBV5-6 to TRBJ1-5; 9 bases line up with TRBD1. V lost 4 bases and J lost 7; bases outside the gene matches: 6. The germline V gene has CDR1 SGHDT and CDR2 YYEEEE. The CDR3 covers 14 residues. The CDR3: CASSLGTGYQPQHF. The CDR3, as DNA: TGTGCCAGCAGCCTAGGGACAGGGTACCAGCCCCAGCATTTT. The whole variable domain, remainder taken from reference TRBV5-6 and TRBJ1-5, is DAGVTQSPTHLIKTRGQQVTLRCSPKSGHDTVSWYQQALGQGPQFIFQYYEEEERQRGNFPDRFSGHQFPNYSSELNVNALLLGDSALYLCASSLGTGYQPQHFGDGTRLSIL.

The chain has TRBV7-3 and TRBJ2-1; possibly TRBD2 for D (5 bases). The CDR3 is 18 residues long. Germline V gene data show CDR1 as SGHTA and CDR2 as FQGTGA. Trimming cost V 2 bases and J 5 bases, with 22 bases left between them. CDR3 DNA: TGTGCCAGCAGCTTAGACGGACGGGAAGGGAAGTTGGACAATGAGCAGTTCTTC. Its translation: CASSLDGREGKLDNEQFF.

V usage is TRBV6-5 and J usage is TRBJ2-5; no reliable D call. The V and J ends lost 6 bases and 4 bases respectively, with 12 bases between them. The CDR3 runs to 13 residues. The germline V gene encodes CDR1 MNHEY and CDR2 SVGAGI. The CDR3 nucleotides are TGTGCCAGCAGGCCCGACATAGTAGAGACCCAGTACTTC. This encodes CASRPDIVETQYF.

This clone was detected only once. The V gene is TRBV7-2, the J gene TRBJ2-2; 9 positions agree with TRBD2. The germline gives CDR1 SGHTA, CDR2 FQGNSA. This CDR3 is 17 amino acids long. Unmatched junction bases numbered 4, after V lost 2 bases and J lost 0 bases. CDR3 amino acids: CASSLTSGLPNTGELFF. The CDR3 bases are TGTGCCAGCAGCTTAACTAGCGGGCTTCCGAACACCGGGGAGCTGTTTTTT.

The genes are TRBV6-5 and TRBJ2-7, with 7 bases fitting TRBD1. The CDR3 loop spans 14 amino acids. V trimming: 5 bases; J trimming: 2 bases; junction bases outside the gene matches: 6. CDR1 is MNHEY, CDR2 SVGAGI, per germline. The CDR3 coding sequence is TGTGCCAGCAGTAAAGGGGACAGACCCTACGAGCAGTACTTC. Protein: CASSKGDRPYEQYF.

V and J are TRBV5-6 and TRBJ2-1; D is unresolved. CDR3 length: 14 amino acids. V lost 0 bases and J 0 bases, leaving 4 bases between the germline ends. Germline V CDR1 and CDR2: SGHDT, YYEEEE. Here the CDR3 reads CASSLGVSYNEQFF. The CDR3 nucleotides read TGTGCCAGCAGCTTGGGAGTCTCCTACAATGAGCAGTTCTTC.